The 8 T cell receptor beta chains in this list originate from one sample, sequenced in a study of blood T cell repertoires in COVID-19. Assay: immunoSEQ multiplex PCR; the TCRdb copy retains only in-frame clones and omits some. The table includes about 200,000 clones, roughly 90% detected once. The sequenced sample consisted of peripheral blood. These receptors were taken from a man over 45 with COVID-19, enrolled during active disease.

Only one count was recorded for this clone. V is TRBV5-1 and J is TRBJ2-2, with D possibly TRBD2 on 5 matching bases. There are 18 residues in the CDR3. CDR1 and CDR2 from the germline V gene are SGHRS and YFSETQ. Trimming left V 3 bases short and J 4 bases short, with 22 bases between. CDR3 coding DNA: TGCGCCAGCAGCTCCAATCCACTAGGTTTACCGAGCACCGGGGAGCTGTTTTTT. Protein product: CASSSNPLGLPSTGELFF. The full variable domain, rest sourced from reference TRBV5-1 and TRBJ2-2, is KAGVTQTPRYLIKTRGQQVTLSCSPISGHRSVSWYQQTPGQGLQFLFEYFSETQRNKGNFPGRFSGRQFSNSRSEMNVSTLELGDSALYLCASSSNPLGLPSTGELFFGEGSRLTVL.

This rearrangement joins TRBV5-4 to TRBJ2-1; D is perhaps TRBD2 (6 bases). Trimming left V 4 bases short and J 2 bases short, with 16 bases between. The CDR3 is 16 amino acids. Looked up from germline, CDR1 is SGHNT and CDR2 is YYREEE (reference sequence). The CDR3 region is CASSPQDYPPYNEQFF. Written as DNA, the CDR3 is TGTGCCAGCAGCCCCCAGGACTACCCTCCCTACAATGAGCAGTTCTTC.

The chain's CDR3 is CASSVVSGGPATEAFF. The CDR3, as DNA: TGTGCCAGCAGCGTAGTTTCCGGGGGGCCCGCCACTGAAGCTTTCTTT. The chain carries TRBV9 and TRBJ1-1; a possible D gene is TRBD1 (6 bases). The V gene lost 0 bases and the J gene lost 4 bases, with 16 bases spanning the gap. This CDR3 contains 16 residues. Germline V gene lookup returns CDR1 SGDLS and CDR2 YYNGEE. The complete variable domain, with remaining parts taken from reference TRBV9 and TRBJ1-1, reads DSGVTQTPKHLITATGQRVTLRCSPRSGDLSVYWYQQSLDQGLQFLIQYYNGEERAKGNILERFSAQQFPDLHSELNLSSLELGDSALYFCASSVVSGGPATEAFFGQGTRLTVV.

This clone is a singleton in its sample. This rearrangement joins TRBV3-1 (or the pseudogene TRBV3-2) to TRBJ2-5; D is perhaps TRBD1 (6 bases). Germline values: CDR1 LGHDT, CDR2 YNNKEL (reference sequence). V was cut by 2 bases and J by 2 bases, with 12 bases left in between. CDR3 size: 15 residues. CDR3 coding DNA: TGTGCCAGCAGCCAACCCACAGGGATGCAAGAGACCCAGTACTTC. Residues: CASSQPTGMQETQYF.

The J gene is TRBJ1-2, the V gene TRBV19, with TRBD1 matching over 9 bases. With 4 bases clipped from V and 4 bases from J, the junction kept 7 bases outside the gene matches. The CDR3 spans 15 residues. CDR1 is LNHDA and CDR2 is SQIVND in the germline V gene (reference sequence). The CDR3 spells CASSTGQGTLYGYTF. DNA for the CDR3: TGTGCCAGTAGTACCGGACAGGGGACCCTCTATGGCTACACCTTC.

The rearrangement links TRBV19 to TRBJ2-1; 9 bases agree with TRBD2. With V trimmed by 7 bases and J by 7 bases, 14 bases remained unmatched. The germline gives CDR1 LNHDA, CDR2 SQIVND (reference sequence). The CDR3 loop spans 16 amino acids. The CDR3 sequence: CASTDRGAGGLNEQFF. CDR3 sequence (DNA): TGTGCCAGTACCGATAGGGGGGCGGGAGGGCTTAATGAGCAGTTCTTC.

This chain connects TRBV10-3 to TRBJ2-5; 7 nucleotides match TRBD1. After removal of 6 bases from V and 5 bases from J, the junction contained 9 bases not matched to a gene. CDR1 ENHRY and CDR2 SYGVKD come from the germline V gene. The CDR3 runs to 14 residues. CDR3 nucleotide sequence: TGTGCCATCAGCGGAACAGGGGCAAGCGAGACCCAGTACTTC. This gives the protein CAISGTGASETQYF.

The gene calls are TRBV30 and TRBJ2-7; 9 nucleotides align to TRBD1. Germline loops: CDR1 GTSNPN, CDR2 SVGIG (reference sequence). The CDR3 has 14 amino acids. Trimming removed 3 bases from V and 4 bases from J; junction bases left unmatched: 7. CDR3: CAWSQQGARYEQYF. The CDR3 DNA reads TGTGCCTGGAGCCAACAGGGGGCGAGGTACGAGCAGTACTTC. The full variable domain, rest sourced from reference TRBV30 and TRBJ2-7, is SQTIHQWPATLVQPVGSPLSLECTVEGTSNPNLYWYRQAAGRGLQLLFYSVGIGQISSEVPQNLSASRPQDRQFILSSKKLLLSDSGFYLCAWSQQGARYEQYFGPGTRLTVT.